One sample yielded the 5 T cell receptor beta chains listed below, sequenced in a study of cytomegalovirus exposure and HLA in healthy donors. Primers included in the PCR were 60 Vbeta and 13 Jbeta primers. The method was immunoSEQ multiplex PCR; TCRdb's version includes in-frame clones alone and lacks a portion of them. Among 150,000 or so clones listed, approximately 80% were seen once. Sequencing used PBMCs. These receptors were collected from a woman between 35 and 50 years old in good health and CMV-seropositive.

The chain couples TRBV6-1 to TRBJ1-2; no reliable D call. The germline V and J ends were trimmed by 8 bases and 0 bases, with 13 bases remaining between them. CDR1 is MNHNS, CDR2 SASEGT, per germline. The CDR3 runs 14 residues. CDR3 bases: TGTGCCAGCTTACAACACCCCCCTAACTATGGCTACACCTTC. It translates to CASLQHPPNYGYTF.

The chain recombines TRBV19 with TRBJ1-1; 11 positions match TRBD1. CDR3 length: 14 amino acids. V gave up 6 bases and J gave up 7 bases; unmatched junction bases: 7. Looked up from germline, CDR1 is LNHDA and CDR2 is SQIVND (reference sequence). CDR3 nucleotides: TGTGCCAGTAGCACGGACAGGGGGCAGGGTGAAGCTTTCTTT. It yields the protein CASSTDRGQGEAFF.

The CDR3 bases are TGTGCCAGCAGCTTAGTCCAGGGGCAGTACTTC. Amino acid sequence: CASSLVQGQYF. The V call is TRBV7-9, the J call TRBJ2-7, with D perhaps matching TRBD1 (5 bases). Germline V gene data show CDR1 as SEHNR and CDR2 as FQNEAQ (reference sequence). Between the trimmed V and J ends, which lost 1 base and 9 bases, there was a span of 7 bases. This CDR3 spans 11 amino acids.

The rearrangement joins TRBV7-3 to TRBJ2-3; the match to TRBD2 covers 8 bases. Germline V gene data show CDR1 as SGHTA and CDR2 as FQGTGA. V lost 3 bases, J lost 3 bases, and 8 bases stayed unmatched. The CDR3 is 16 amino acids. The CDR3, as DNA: TGTGCCAGCAGCTTGGAGAGCGGGAGAGGAACAGATACGCAGTATTTT. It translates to CASSLESGRGTDTQYF.

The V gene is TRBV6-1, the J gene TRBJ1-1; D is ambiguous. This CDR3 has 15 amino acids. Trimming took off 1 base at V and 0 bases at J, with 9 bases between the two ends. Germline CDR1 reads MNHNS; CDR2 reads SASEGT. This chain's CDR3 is CASSEDGRMNTEAFF. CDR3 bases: TGTGCCAGCAGTGAAGATGGCAGGATGAACACTGAAGCTTTCTTT.